This T cell receptor (beta chain) was captured in a study of cytomegalovirus exposure and HLA in healthy donors. Overall study: The roughly 120 million unique TCR beta sequences, from roughly 180 million T cells, were found by an earlier analysis.

The primer mix had 60 Vbeta and 13 Jbeta primers. The table came from immunoSEQ multiplex PCR; TCRdb's copy has only in-frame clones and leaves some out. Altogether about 130,000 clones are present, 78% being singletons, with the ten largest covering around 2%. Study-level findings and limits: Common viral pathogens (according to a later analysis) appeared linked to several of the most significant clusters. Rare sequences made up most TCRs, while some public TCRs were found in many donors.

CDR1 and CDR2 from the germline V gene are MNHEY and SMNVEV (reference sequence). The V and J ends lost 3 bases and 4 bases, in that order; junction bases with no gene match: 3. This CDR3 region has 17 residues. The donors, nominally healthy at sampling, likely had unrecorded immune exposures. This clone was counted once. The antigen is unknown. The V call is TRBV27, the J call TRBJ2-1; 16 nucleotides align to TRBD2. The sample consisted of PBMCs. The TCR sequence derives from a woman aged 40 to 50 in good health and CMV-seronegative. The chain's CDR3 is CASSLGLAGGPYNEQFF. Here the CDR3 DNA reads TGTGCCAGCAGTTTGGGACTAGCGGGAGGGCCATACAATGAGCAGTTCTTC.